This TCR beta chain was captured by sequencing in a study of shared clonotypes between healthy human individuals (dated by TCRdb to about 2020). About the full investigation: The cohort comprised a couple of women and a few men aged 18 to 49 years. Per donor, three plates each were used for CD4 naive and CD4 memory, two for CD8 naive, and one for CD8 memory. To estimate repertoire size and how much clonotype sharing occurs between individuals, the study deeply sequenced the blood TCR repertoires of roughly 5 healthy adults. To increase sequencing depth and limit assay-specific biases, different laboratories used diverse techniques to prepare libraries and sequence TCR repertoires. Each donor's leukapheresis produced roughly between about 0.9 and 9.5 billion PBMCs.

Using the deep immunoSEQ assay, TCR CDR3 regions were amplified from genomic DNA by multiplex PCR. Genomic DNA extracted from each cell subset was distributed evenly over all wells of several immunoSEQ 96-well plates, and each plate served as one replicate. For sorted subsets, 200 to 250 ng of genomic DNA, equivalent to roughly 33,000 T cell genomes, went into each replicate PCR. Purified libraries were quantified with a Qubit 3.0 fluorometer, sized on a Bioanalyzer 2100, and re-quantified with the KAPA Library Quantification kit. Every immunoSEQ 96-well plate was sequenced on a separate single-read 150-cycle Illumina NextSeq 550 flow cell. The study's own analysis went as follows. Because the immunoSEQ output included only junctional sequences and no quality scores, the filtering could not be the same as the filtering used for full-length reads. To assign V/J genes and CDR3, sequences were annotated against IMGT germline references using PyIR, a Python wrapper for IgBLAST v1.9. Reads were filtered out if the reads had weak V/J assignments (E-value above 1e-6), no CDR3, stop codons, out-of-frame junctions, or ambiguous translated residues. V3J clonotypes were defined by identical inferred V gene, J gene, and CDR3 amino acid sequence. To compute the percentage overlap between repertoires, the number of shared unique clonotypes was divided by the size of the smaller repertoire. RTK rarefaction, the Chao1 estimator, and Recon v2.1 estimates of unobserved clonotypes were used to assess repertoire richness. For all TCRbeta clonotypes obtained by the gDNA method from four donors, generation probabilities were computed with OLGA. This immuneACCESS table, as held by TCRdb, lists in-frame sequences with V and J called but not all clones. Of the missing ones, under half trace to an unresolved V gene in checked studies; the others have no known cause. V and J calls and clone size are those listed in that table; D and trimming were worked out from the DNA. The sample contains some 980,000 clones, around 80% of them found a single time. Together, the top ten hold about 1.5% of the sample.

Healthy HIV-negative adults with no recently reported acute infections or vaccinations were included as donors. Every donor was a Caucasian adult residing in Nashville, Tennessee, USA. CD4+ T cells were enriched by magnetic negative selection, after which naive cells were positively selected on CD45RA and the negative fraction was taken as the memory subset. After blood collection by leukapheresis, PBMCs were isolated using Ficoll-Histopaque density gradient centrifugation and then cryopreserved in the vapor phase of liquid nitrogen. Purity and quantity of every magnetically sorted T cell population were checked by analytical flow cytometry. Genomic DNA was isolated from each sorted fraction and quantified by UV absorbance on a Nanodrop 2000c. Including cysteine and phenylalanine, the CDR3 has 14 amino acids. The only DNA kept is the CDR3, 42 bases in frame from the first base. V loses 1 base, J loses 7 bases, and the germline ends lie 10 bases apart. As encoded in the germline V gene, CDR1 is SGHTA while CDR2 is FQGNSA.

The study at large found these results: Rarefaction of sorted-subset datasets indicated incomplete sequencing despite the large sequencing depth. Approximately 5% of naive CD4, 3.5% of naive CD8, approximately 2.2% of memory CD4, and approximately 0.39% of memory CD8 clonotypes were shared across several donors. Higher generation probabilities were observed for clonotypes shared by all four sorted-subset donors than for non-shared clonotypes. Based on pairwise subsampling, the degree of clonotype sharing among donors was expected to be affected by sequencing depth. The genetic and exposure-history diversity represented was limited by the small number of donors. Naive subsets generally had larger estimated clonotype richness than memory subsets. Sampling was restricted to blood, and TCR repertoires in tissue are likely to differ from TCR repertoires in blood.

This clone occurred once. The antigen this receptor binds is unknown. Base quality data are lacking; no much larger clone is found one base away. The sequence came from a man aged 18 to 30 in good health. The rearrangement joined TRBV7-2 to TRBJ1-4, with the D gene not clear enough to name. The sequenced sample consisted of memory CD4+ T cells sorted from blood. The sample's cell subset or site label, in plain terms: CD45RA-negative fraction. The encoded CDR3 is CASSLVVTSEKLFF. DNA sequence: TGTGCCAGCAGCTTAGTAGTGACATCTGAAAAACTGTTTTTT. The entire variable domain, with the stretches around the CDR3 drawn from the reference TRBV7-2 and TRBJ1-4 proteins, is GAGVSQSPSNKVTEKGKDVELRCDPISGHTALYWYRQSLGQGLEFLIYFQGNSAPDKSGLPSDRFSAERTGGSVSTLTIQRTQQEDSAVYLCASSLVVTSEKLFFGSGTQLSVL.